This T cell receptor beta chain was identified in a study of T cells in Graves' hyperthyroidism and ophthalmopathy. Amplified TCR beta CDR3 regions came from RNA transcripts. The TCR CDR3 was amplified in a first-round RT-PCR using the HTBI primer set. In TCRdb, the multiplex PCR reads were re-called with MiXCR into one record per CDR3 protein. The repertoire holds hundreds of thousands of distinct CDR3 sequences, with about 19% as singletons. This CDR3 comprises 14 residues. V dropped 5 bases and J dropped 4 bases, with 11 bases sitting between them. CDR1 is SGHAT, CDR2 FQNNGV, per germline. This clonotype came up many times.

This chain connects TRBV11-2 to TRBJ1-4; D possibly corresponds to TRBD1 (6 bases). The sequence was obtained from a woman aged 45 to 65 with Graves' hyperthyroidism that later progressed to Graves' ophthalmopathy. Material: blood. In DNA, the CDR3 is TGTGCCAGCAGCCTGCGACAGGTTAATGAAAAACTGTTTTTT. It is translated as CASSLRQVNEKLFF.